These 27 T cell receptor beta chains were sequenced from one sample in a study of T cells in women clearing cervical HPV infection. The repertoire was sequenced with immunoSEQ multiplex PCR; TCRdb's copy has only in-frame clones and lacks some. The data include around 20,000 clones; the top ten clones carry about 4.6%. Sample: blood buffy coat. The source is a woman aged 18-70 years with a cervical HPV16 infection that either progressed to CIN3+ or cleared (not recorded which).

The CDR3 here is CAISEGTGGYGYTF. CDR3 DNA, as far as it was read: TGTGCCATCAGTGAGGGGACAGGGGGCTATGGC. The chain recombines TRBV10-3 with TRBJ1-2; TRBD1 matches 11 bases. The read is 3 residues too short to cover the CDR3 end, so that end is filled in from the germline J gene. The length of the CDR3 is 14 residues. The V gene's germline CDR1 is ENHRY and CDR2 SYGVKD. V was pared by 2 bases and J by 4 bases, with 0 bases of the junction left unmatched.

With respect to this clone: The CDR3 is cut off 3 residues early in the read; its end comes from the germline J gene. The V call is TRBV7-2, the J call TRBJ2-2, with D maybe TRBD2 (5 bases). The ends were cut back, 5 bases at V and 0 bases at J, with 10 bases in the middle. Germline V gene sequence: CDR1 SGHTA, CDR2 FQGNSA. This CDR3 spans 15 amino acids. The CDR3 is CASSRGFTNTGELFF. CDR3 DNA, as far as it was read: TGTGCCAGCAGCCGAGGGTTTACGAACACCGGGGAG.

In regard to this clone: The read comes to an end 3 residues before the CDR3 does, leaving the germline J gene to fill in the end. The gene calls are TRBV18 and TRBJ1-5; a weak D match, TRBD1 (5 bases). V lost 2 bases to trimming and J lost 7 bases, with 9 bases between them. This CDR3 contains 13 residues. Per the germline V gene, CDR1 is KGHSH and CDR2 is LQKENI. CDR3 bases read: TGTGCCAGCTCACCAGAATGGGGCCAGCCC. This encodes CASSPEWGQP. The CDR3 reads in full as CASSPEWGQPQHF. Using reference TRBV18 and TRBJ1-5 for the parts outside the CDR3, the full variable domain is NAGVMQNPRHLVRRRGQEARLRCSPMKGHSHVYWYRQLPEEGLKFMVYLQKENIIDESGMPKERFSAEFPKEGPSILRIQQVVRGDSAAYFCASSPEWGQPQHFGDGTRLSIL.

Turning to this clone: The read stops 3 residues short of the end of the CDR3; the missing end is completed from the germline J gene. The V and J genes are TRBV5-1 and TRBJ1-1, with 12 bases fitting TRBD1. J gave up 3 bases and V 4 bases, and 10 bases lay outside the gene matches. CDR1 SGHRS and CDR2 YFSETQ come from the germline V gene. There are 17 residues in the CDR3. Incomplete CDR3 DNA: TGCGCCAGCAGCGGGGACCCCCGGGACAGGGGGCACACTGAA. Translating gives CASSGDPRDRGHTE. The full CDR3 sequence reads CASSGDPRDRGHTEAFF.

CDR3: CASIIERREGYGYTF. The CDR3 DNA, read in part, is TGTGCCAGCATAATCGAAAGACGAGAGGGCTATGGC. This chain connects TRBV12-3 or TRBV12-4 to TRBJ1-2; D unclear. The read ends 3 residues early relative to the CDR3; the germline J gene fills the gap. Trimming shortened V by 7 bases and J by 4 bases, and 19 bases separated the two germline ends. There are 15 residues in the CDR3.

Regarding this clone: Sequencing ends 3 residues short of the CDR3 end; the germline J gene provides the rest. The chain combines TRBV7-9 with TRBJ1-1; 10 bases align to TRBD1. This CDR3 is 14 amino acids long. Germline CDR1 is SEHNR and CDR2 is FQNEAQ (reference sequence). V gave up 5 bases and J gave up 6 bases; unmatched junction bases: 6. The part of the CDR3 DNA that was read is TGTGCCAGCAGCACACCGGGACAGGGGTCTGAA. It yields the protein CASSTPGQGSE. The entire CDR3 protein is CASSTPGQGSEAFF.

Notes on this clone: Read coverage stops 3 residues before the CDR3 terminus; the germline J gene supplies the remainder. The chain links TRBV19 to TRBJ1-1; 8 bases align to TRBD1. The CDR3 length is 13 residues. Germline V CDR1 and CDR2: LNHDA, SQIVND (reference sequence). The ends lost 3 bases at V and 6 bases at J; junction bases unmatched: 3. The part of the CDR3 DNA that was read is TGTGCCAGTAGTATTGACAGGGGTGCTGAA. It is translated as CASSIDRGAE. The full CDR3 protein is CASSIDRGAEAFF.

The CDR3 is CASSPSWTQYF. CDR3 DNA, as far as it was read: TGTGCCAGCAGCCCCTCTTGGACC. This chain connects TRBV7-9 to TRBJ2-5; D gene ambiguous. The read gets to within 3 residues of the CDR3 end, and the germline J gene fills in the rest. Germline CDR1 and CDR2: SEHNR and FQNEAQ (reference sequence). This CDR3 has 11 amino acids. The ends were cut back, 5 bases at V and 7 bases at J, with 8 bases in the middle.

On this clone: The read terminates 3 residues before the CDR3 end, so the remaining end is supplied by the germline J gene. The V call is TRBV2, the J call TRBJ2-2; 8 bases line up with TRBD2. The CDR3 is 16 amino acids. The V segment lost 2 bases and the J segment 2 bases; nucleotides outside the gene matches: 4. Germline lookup yields CDR1 SNHLY and CDR2 FYNNEI. The CDR3 sequence is CASSEKRGRNTGELFF. The part of the CDR3 DNA that was read is TGTGCCAGCAGTGAAAAGCGGGGGAGAAACACCGGGGAG.

This clone ranks as medium-sized in terms of frequency. The CDR3 extends 3 residues past the end of the read, so its final part is completed from the germline J gene. The chain employs TRBV7-2 and TRBJ2-1, with 10 bases fitting TRBD1. Germline CDR1 reads SGHTA; CDR2 reads FQGNSA. This CDR3 spans 15 amino acids. V shed 5 bases, J shed 2 bases, and the junction held 3 bases outside the gene matches. CDR3 bases read: TGTGCCAGCAGCCCGGACAGGGGGGCCTACAATGAG. Amino acids: CASSPDRGAYNE. The CDR3 in its entirety is CASSPDRGAYNEQFF.

Note on this clone: At one of its ends the junction is not consistent with the germline gene, which may arise from a read error. The CDR3 is cut off 3 residues early in the read; its end comes from the germline J gene. The chain has TRBV4-2 and TRBJ2-3, with a possible D match to TRBD2 (5 bases). Germline V gene sequence: CDR1 LGHNA, CDR2 YNFKEQ. The CDR3 length is 18 residues. CDR3 amino acids: CASSHGFLSDPSTDTQYF. The DNA read from the CDR3 is TGCGCCAGCAGCCACGGGTTTCTTAGCGACCCAAGCACAGATACG.

About this clone: Sequencing ends 3 residues short of the CDR3 end; the germline J gene provides the rest. This chain links TRBV20-1 with TRBJ2-3; 10 bases align to TRBD2. CDR3 length equals 17 residues. V was clipped by 3 bases and J by 0 bases; unmatched bases: 9. Germline V gene sequence: CDR1 DFQATT, CDR2 SNEGSKA (reference sequence). CDR3 bases read: TGCAGTGCTAGTAGGGCTAGCGGGGGCTCTAGCACAGATACG. Translating it yields CSASRASGGSSTDT. The full-length CDR3 reads as CSASRASGGSSTDTQYF.

A word on this clone: The CDR3 extends 3 residues past the end of the read, so its final part is completed from the germline J gene. V gene TRBV2 combines with J gene TRBJ2-1, with TRBD2 matching 7 bases. V dropped 1 base and J dropped 3; count of bases not matched to a gene: 3. The CDR3 has 15 amino acids. CDR1 and CDR2 (germline): SNHLY, FYNNEI. The CDR3 reads CASSEVGGNYNEQFF. Partial CDR3 DNA: TGTGCCAGCAGTGAAGTCGGGGGGAACTACAATGAG.

Details on this clone: The read ends 3 residues shy of where the CDR3 ends; the end is completed using the germline J gene. Other DNA variants within this sample encode the same CDR3. The chain joins TRBV2 to TRBJ1-3; weak D call: TRBD1 (5 bases). Germline CDR1 reads SNHLY; CDR2 reads FYNNEI. Trimming removed 6 bases at V and 2 bases at J, with 11 bases between. The CDR3 consists of 14 residues. CDR3 amino acids: CASRGPYTGNTIYF. The sequenced part of the CDR3 DNA is TGTGCCAGCAGGGGGCCTTACACTGGAAACACC.

Worth noting for this clone: With the read ending 3 residues before the CDR3 end, the germline J gene is used to fill in that end. The chain has TRBV6-4 and TRBJ2-4; tentatively, D is TRBD1 (8 bases). Trimming removed 4 bases at V and 8 bases at J, with 15 bases between. Per germline, CDR1 MRHNA and CDR2 SNTAGT. CDR3 length equals 14 residues. The CDR3 spells CASSATGGVDIQYF. The DNA read from the CDR3 is TGTGCCAGCAGTGCCACAGGGGGGGTTGACATT.

With regard to this clone: The read gets to within 3 residues of the CDR3 end, and the germline J gene fills in the rest. This chain uses TRBV30 with TRBJ1-2, with D tentatively TRBD1 (5 bases). CDR3 length: 12 amino acids. Germline CDR1 GTSNPN, CDR2 SVGIG (reference sequence). CDR3 DNA, as far as it was read: TGTGCCTGGAGTGTACGGGACTCCGAG. Amino acid sequence: CAWSVRDSE. The complete CDR3 protein is CAWSVRDSEYTF.

This CDR3 reads CATSRTAGVTKETQYF. CDR3 bases read: TGTGCCACCAGCAGAACCGCGGGGGTTACTAAAGAGACC. The V call is TRBV15, the J call TRBJ2-5; 7 nucleotides align to TRBD2. The read is 3 residues too short to cover the CDR3 end, so that end is filled in from the germline J gene. This CDR3 spans 16 amino acids. Germline V gene data show CDR1 as LNHNV and CDR2 as YYDKDF (reference sequence). Trimming at V came to 2 bases and at J to 3 bases, leaving 9 bases not matched to a gene.

Remarks on this clone: The read falls 3 residues short of the CDR3 end, and the missing part is taken from the germline J gene. This chain links TRBV4-1 with TRBJ1-6, with 7 bases lining up with TRBD1. The V gene's germline CDR1 is MGHRA and CDR2 YSYEKL. The CDR3 length is 16 residues. The junction had 6 bases not matched to a gene; V was cut back by 0 bases and J by 7 bases. CDR3: CASSQEAGTDNSPLHF. CDR3 bases read: TGCGCCAGCAGCCAAGAGGCCGGGACAGACAATTCACCC.

Turning to this clone: The read ends 3 residues early relative to the CDR3; the germline J gene fills the gap. The J gene is TRBJ1-1, the V gene TRBV7-2; perhaps TRBD1 as D (5 bases). The length of the CDR3 is 14 residues. Germline CDR1 and CDR2: SGHTA and FQGNSA. The sequenced CDR3 bases are TGTGCCAGCAGCTTAGTGGGGGGTGGGAAGGAA. Translating gives CASSLVGGGKE. The full CDR3 protein reads CASSLVGGGKEAFF.

As for this clone: The missing CDR3 end, 3 residues past where the read stops, is filled in from the germline J gene. The chain links TRBV19 to TRBJ1-6, with 9 bases identical to TRBD1. This CDR3 contains 15 residues. Germline loops: CDR1 LNHDA, CDR2 SQIVND (reference sequence). Trimming cost V 3 bases and J 10 bases; bases outside gene matches: 7. CDR3 bases read: TGTGCCAGTAGTATTCGGGGACAGGGAGGGTCACCC. This translates into CASSIRGQGGSP. The full CDR3 is CASSIRGQGGSPLHF. The whole variable domain, filled in from reference TRBV19 and TRBJ1-6, reads DGGITQSPKYLFRKEGQNVTLSCEQNLNHDAMYWYRQDPGQGLRLIYYSQIVNDFQKGDIAEGYSVSREKKESFPLTVTSAQKNPTAFYLCASSIRGQGGSPLHFGNGTRLTVT.

As for this clone: With the read ending 3 residues before the CDR3 end, the germline J gene is used to fill in that end. The rearrangement joins TRBV7-9 to TRBJ2-4; the D gene is possibly TRBD2 (5 bases). CDR1 is SEHNR, CDR2 FQNEAQ, per germline (reference sequence). The CDR3 is made up of 14 amino acids. CDR3 in amino acids: CASSSSRVFDGQYF. Incomplete CDR3 DNA: TGTGCCAGCAGCTCATCGAGGGTGTTTGATGGT.

In regard to this clone: The read comes to an end 3 residues before the CDR3 does, leaving the germline J gene to fill in the end. The rearrangement joins TRBV2 to TRBJ1-2, with D possibly matching TRBD1 (6 bases). In germline, CDR1 is SNHLY, CDR2 FYNNEI. With 6 bases removed from V and 3 bases from J, the gap between germline ends came to 14 bases. The CDR3 length is 14 residues. CDR3 residues: CASSAERTDYGYTF. The covered CDR3 bases are TGTGCCAGCAGCGCCGAGAGGACAGACTATGGC. Combining the CDR3 with reference TRBV2 and TRBJ1-2 gives the whole variable domain EPEVTQTPSHQVTQMGQEVILRCVPISNHLYFYWYRQILGQKVEFLVSFYNNEISEKSEIFDDQFSVERPDGSNFTLKIRSTKLEDSAMYFCASSAERTDYGYTFGSGTRLTVV.

Notes on this clone: From the germline J gene comes the end of the CDR3, since the read stops 3 residues before it. The rearrangement uses TRBV5-1 and TRBJ2-3; D gene unclear. The V gene lost 0 bases and the J gene lost 4 bases, with 9 bases spanning the gap. The CDR3 contains 14 residues. Per germline, CDR1 SGHRS and CDR2 YFSETQ. CDR3 DNA, as far as it was read: TGCGCCAGCAGCTTGGCCAACCAGGCAGATACG. Amino acid sequence: CASSLANQADT. The whole CDR3 protein is CASSLANQADTQYF. Drawing the rest from reference TRBV5-1 and TRBJ2-3, the complete variable domain is KAGVTQTPRYLIKTRGQQVTLSCSPISGHRSVSWYQQTPGQGLQFLFEYFSETQRNKGNFPGRFSGRQFSNSRSEMNVSTLELGDSALYLCASSLANQADTQYFGPGTRLTVL.

About this clone itself: Coverage ceases 3 residues before the CDR3 finishes, and the germline J gene fills in the end. The chain employs TRBV7-9 and TRBJ2-1; no clear D gene. The V gene lost 5 bases and the J gene lost 6 bases, with 11 bases spanning the gap. This CDR3 comprises 13 residues. The germline gives CDR1 SEHNR, CDR2 FQNEAQ (reference sequence). Partial CDR3 DNA: TGTGCCAGCAGCCCGTCCTTAGCCAATGAG. It specifies CASSPSLANE. Given in full, the CDR3 is CASSPSLANEQFF.

Regarding this clone: Read sequence stops 3 residues before the CDR3 end, and the germline J gene provides the missing end. The chain is built from TRBV18 and TRBJ2-2; D unresolved. Trimming pared 6 bases from V and 4 bases from J, leaving 3 bases between. CDR3 size: 11 residues. Germline V gene sequence: CDR1 KGHSH, CDR2 LQKENI. CDR3 DNA, as far as it was read: TGTGCCAGCTCTAGCACCGGGGAG. Translated, it gives CASSSTGE. The complete CDR3 protein is CASSSTGELFF. The whole variable domain, filled in from reference TRBV18 and TRBJ2-2, reads NAGVMQNPRHLVRRRGQEARLRCSPMKGHSHVYWYRQLPEEGLKFMVYLQKENIIDESGMPKERFSAEFPKEGPSILRIQQVVRGDSAAYFCASSSTGELFFGEGSRLTVL.

In regard to this clone: At one end, the junction sequence differs from germline, possibly due to a read error. The read ends 3 residues shy of where the CDR3 ends; the end is completed using the germline J gene. This sequence joins TRBV7-7 and TRBJ2-2; 11 bases are shared with TRBD1. CDR1 and CDR2 from the germline V gene are SSHAT and FNYEAQ (reference sequence). The CDR3 length is 15 residues. CDR3 sequence: CASSFGTGGTGELFF. The CDR3 DNA, read in part, is TGTGCTAGCAGTTTCGGGACAGGGGGCACCGGGGAG.

Comments on this clone: The missing CDR3 end, 3 residues past where the read stops, is filled in from the germline J gene. This rearrangement joins TRBV19 to TRBJ1-2; maybe TRBD1 (6 bases). Germline V lookup: CDR1 LNHDA, CDR2 SQIVND (reference sequence). The CDR3 is 15 amino acids. The CDR3 protein is CASSGLAGGSYDYTF. CDR3 DNA, as far as it was read: TGTGCCAGTAGCGGACTAGCGGGGGGCTCCTACGAC.